The rows below give T cell receptor beta chains drawn from one sample of a study of blood T cell repertoires in COVID-19. Method: immunoSEQ multiplex PCR; TCRdb's copy keeps in-frame clones and lacks some. The sample holds roughly 230,000 clones, around four fifths seen once. The material sequenced was peripheral blood. These receptor sequences come from a man aged 35-49 years with active or convalescent COVID-19. The CDR3 runs from the conserved cysteine through the conserved F or W. A D gene is named only where the DNA matches it firmly. The listing skips clone size in some rows; elsewhere it reads once, few, many or a size class.

TRBV19	NA	TRBJ1-5	NA	CASNTGSGGGSNQPQHF	TGTGCCAGTAATACAGGATCGGGAGGTGGAAGCAATCAGCCCCAGCATTTT
TRBV10-3	NA	TRBJ1-1	NA	CAISESQGLTEAFF	TGTGCCATCAGTGAGTCCCAGGGGCTCACTGAAGCTTTCTTT
TRBV5-5	TRBD2	TRBJ2-2	NA	CASSLEPLSGGRGELFF	TGTGCCAGCAGCTTGGAACCCCTTAGCGGGGGCAGAGGGGAGCTGTTTTTT
TRBV27	TRBD1	TRBJ1-2	once	CASSFTGEDGYTF	TGTGCCAGCAGTTTTACAGGGGAGGACGGCTACACCTTC
TRBV3-1/TRBV3-2	NA	TRBJ2-5	NA	CASSQDDGRRDQETQYF	TGTGCCAGCAGCCAAGATGATGGGCGGCGGGACCAAGAGACCCAGTACTTC
TRBV12-3/TRBV12-4	NA	TRBJ1-2	NA	CASSSPGNYGYTF	TGTGCCAGCAGTTCACCAGGGAACTATGGCTACACCTTC
TRBV5-1	NA	TRBJ2-6	NA	CASSLGAGDGANVLTF	TGCGCCAGCAGCTTGGGTGCAGGTGATGGGGCCAACGTCCTGACTTTC
TRBV6-2/TRBV6-3	NA	TRBJ1-4	NA	CASSYRGSRNEKLFF	TGTGCCAGCAGTTATCGCGGGTCGCGCAATGAAAAACTGTTTTTT
TRBV10-3	NA	TRBJ1-6	NA	CAIRGSGAYNSPLHF	TGTGCCATCAGAGGGAGTGGCGCCTATAATTCACCCCTCCACTTT
TRBV19	TRBD1	TRBJ1-2	once	CASHDRGLGYGYTF	TGTGCCAGCCACGACAGGGGGCTCGGCTATGGCTACACCTTC
TRBV14	TRBD1	TRBJ1-6	NA	CASSNRARGLFDSPLHF	TGTGCCAGCAGCAACAGGGCCAGGGGGCTTTTTGATTCACCCCTCCACTTT
TRBV6-5	TRBD1	TRBJ1-1	NA	CASSYGTANTEAFF	TGTGCCAGCAGTTACGGGACAGCGAACACTGAAGCTTTCTTT
TRBV7-9	TRBD1	TRBJ1-1	NA	CASSRGQGEVAFF	TGTGCCAGCAGCAGGGGACAGGGCGAGGTAGCTTTCTTT
TRBV28	TRBD2	TRBJ2-7	NA	CASSGGGLAGHEQYF	TGTGCCAGCAGTGGCGGAGGTCTAGCGGGACACGAGCAGTACTTC
TRBV4-3	NA	TRBJ1-3	NA	CASSQGLQAGNTIYF	TGCGCCAGCAGCCAAGGACTTCAAGCAGGAAACACCATATATTTT
TRBV9	NA	TRBJ1-4	NA	CASSVAGSTNEKLFF	TGTGCCAGCAGCGTAGCAGGGTCAACTAATGAAAAACTGTTTTTT
TRBV5-6	NA	TRBJ2-2	NA	CASSLRPAGELFF	TGTGCCAGCAGCTTGCGCCCGGCCGGGGAGCTGTTTTTT
TRBV7-2	NA	TRBJ1-2	NA	CASSPTGGGRIGYTF	TGTGCCAGCAGCCCTACCGGGGGAGGGAGGATCGGCTACACCTTC
TRBV30	NA	TRBJ2-2	NA	CAWSGGPYTGELFF	TGTGCCTGGAGCGGGGGACCGTACACCGGGGAGCTGTTTTTT
TRBV9	NA	TRBJ1-2	NA	CASSAPFGKYYGYTF	TGTGCCAGCAGCGCACCCTTCGGGAAGTACTATGGCTACACCTTC
TRBV10-3	NA	TRBJ1-1	NA	CAISEGEVTEAFF	TGTGCCATCAGTGAGGGGGAGGTCACTGAAGCTTTCTTT
TRBV19	NA	TRBJ2-3	NA	CASTAGPVPPDTQYF	TGTGCCAGTACCGCTGGGCCTGTCCCCCCAGATACGCAGTATTTT
TRBV2	NA	TRBJ2-7	NA	CASQKGGYYEQYF	TGTGCCAGCCAGAAGGGGGGGTACTACGAGCAGTACTTC